This TCR beta chain was sequenced for a study of shared clonotypes between healthy human individuals. Trimming at V came to 7 bases and at J to 3 bases, leaving 11 bases not matched to a gene. Looked up from germline, CDR1 is LNHDA and CDR2 is SQIVND (reference sequence). The CDR3 length is 15 residues. The input for sorted-subset replicate PCRs was approximately 210 ng DNA, 30,000 or so T cell genomes. How the authors handled the data: ImmunoSEQ sequences covered only the junction and lacked quality scores; filtering therefore differed. Clones were sequenced by immunoSEQ multiplex PCR, and TCRdb holds only the in-frame ones, with some missing. The V and J calls and clone size are taken from that table; D and trimming were inferred from the DNA. The table has about 1.9 million clones, about 94% seen once. Study-level findings and limits: Non-shared clonotypes showed lower generation probabilities than clonotypes common to all four donors. Richness estimates generally favored naive over memory subsets.

Naive CD8 cells lacked CD45RO and underwent positive selection for CCR7, leaving out terminally differentiated effector memory CD45RA+ cells. Comments on this clone: Its matching antigen is unknown.

V and J are TRBV19 and TRBJ2-7; 8 positions agree with TRBD2. The clonotype comes from a man younger than 35 in good health. Some clones in this sample may be carry-over from other donors' samples. The sample taken for sequencing was naive CD8+ T cells from PBMCs. The CDR3 bases are TGTGCCAGTACCGTCGGGAGGGGCGAATACTACGAGCAGTACTTC. It encodes CASTVGRGEYYEQYF. Variable domain in full (rest from reference TRBV19 and TRBJ2-7): DGGITQSPKYLFRKEGQNVTLSCEQNLNHDAMYWYRQDPGQGLRLIYYSQIVNDFQKGDIAEGYSVSREKKESFPLTVTSAQKNPTAFYLCASTVGRGEYYEQYFGPGTRLTVT.